Shown below are 13 T cell receptor beta chains from a single sample sequenced in a study of T cell responses to AZD1222 COVID-19 vaccine. The assay was immunoSEQ multiplex PCR, and TCRdb's table has in-frame clones only and misses some. Counted here are 90,000 to 110,000 clones, approximately 91% occurring once; the ten biggest clones make up around 13%. Here the sequenced sample was peripheral blood, taken on day 0 of MenACWY control vaccination. Source of these receptors: an adult in good health.

V and J are TRBV28 and TRBJ1-5; 9 bases are a match to TRBD1. J lost 4 bases, V lost 6 bases, and 7 bases had no gene match. CDR1 MDHEN and CDR2 SYDVKM come from the germline V gene. This CDR3 contains 15 residues. The CDR3: CASRVPGTGNQPQHF. For the CDR3, the DNA is TGTGCCAGCAGAGTACCGGGGACAGGGAATCAGCCCCAGCATTTT.

The J gene is TRBJ2-1, the V gene TRBV5-4; 7 nucleotides agree with TRBD2. V was pared by 5 bases and J by 10 bases, with 6 bases of the junction left unmatched. Germline CDR1 and CDR2: SGHNT and YYREEE (reference sequence). The CDR3 runs to 12 residues. The CDR3 nucleotides are TGTGCCAGCAGAGAACAGACTAGCGAGCAGTTCTTC. It is translated as CASREQTSEQFF. Looking up the rest from reference TRBV5-4 and TRBJ2-1 gives the full variable domain: ETGVTQSPTHLIKTRGQQVTLRCSSQSGHNTVSWYQQALGQGPQFIFQYYREEENGRGNFPPRFSGLQFPNYSSELNVNALELDDSALYLCASREQTSEQFFGPGTRLTVL.

This chain links TRBV6-5 with TRBJ1-1; D is unclear. The V end was cut by 7 bases, the J end by 0 bases, with 3 bases between. Germline V CDR1 and CDR2: MNHEY, SVGAGI. The CDR3 spans 11 residues. Here the CDR3 reads CASTMNTEAFF. The CDR3 region has the DNA TGTGCCAGCACCATGAACACTGAAGCTTTCTTT.

This clone showed up just once. The chain has TRBV6-5 and TRBJ2-1; 9 bases are a match to TRBD2. Germline trimming cut 7 bases from V and 10 bases from J; bases unmatched to any gene: 5. This CDR3 comprises 12 residues. Germline values: CDR1 MNHEY, CDR2 SVGAGI. CDR3 loop: CASTFSGGEQFF. DNA of the CDR3: TGTGCCAGCACCTTTAGCGGGGGCGAGCAGTTCTTC.

The chain employs TRBV3-1 (or the pseudogene TRBV3-2) and TRBJ1-3; unclear D gene. The V and J ends lost 2 bases and 0 bases respectively, with 8 bases between them. Germline V gene lookup returns CDR1 LGHDT and CDR2 YNNKEL (reference sequence). This CDR3 region has 15 residues. CDR3 in DNA: TGTGCCAGCAGCCAAAGGCCCTACTCTGGAAACACCATATATTTT. Translated: CASSQRPYSGNTIYF.

The chain couples TRBV30 to TRBJ2-7; tentatively, D is TRBD1 (6 bases). Trimming removed 5 bases at V and 1 base at J, with 12 bases between. Germline V gives CDR1 GTSNPN, CDR2 SVGIG (reference sequence). The CDR3 loop spans 13 amino acids. Written as DNA, the CDR3 is TGTGCCTGGGGAGGACAGCCTTCCTACGAGCAGTACTTC. Residues: CAWGGQPSYEQYF.

V is TRBV28 and J is TRBJ2-3, with D possibly TRBD2 on 7 matching bases. Germline CDR1 reads MDHEN; CDR2 reads SYDVKM. Trimming shortened V by 6 bases and J by 9 bases, and 37 bases separated the two germline ends. CDR3 length: 20 residues. The CDR3 region is CASSRGAGAGDGGIPWTQYF. The CDR3 coding sequence is TGTGCCAGCAGCCGGGGGGCCGGGGCAGGCGACGGGGGAATACCTTGGACGCAGTATTTT.

The genes are TRBV28 and TRBJ2-1, with TRBD2 matching 9 bases. The CDR3 loop spans 13 amino acids. Germline CDR1 MDHEN, CDR2 SYDVKM. The J segment lost 8 bases and the V segment lost 6 bases, leaving 5 bases of the junction unmatched. DNA of the CDR3: TGTGCCAGCAGCCAACGACTAGCGGATGAGCAGTTCTTC. It is translated as CASSQRLADEQFF.

J is TRBJ2-2 and V is TRBV21-1; the D call in the table, TRBD1, was not verified against the DNA. TRBV21-1 is recorded as a pseudogene. The CDR3 length is 13 residues. The CDR3 here is CASRTGPPGELFF. CDR3 DNA: TGTGCCAGCCGGACAGGGCCTCCCGGGGAGCTGTTTTTT.

This chain links TRBV2 with TRBJ2-2; 11 nucleotides align to TRBD2. This CDR3 contains 17 residues. The germline V gene has CDR1 SNHLY and CDR2 FYNNEI. The junction had 11 bases not matched to a gene; V was cut back by 11 bases and J by 0 bases. The CDR3 reads CAAVGASGGSNTGELFF. CDR3 in DNA: TGTGCCGCTGTAGGGGCTAGCGGGGGGTCGAACACCGGGGAGCTGTTTTTT.

This clone was detected once. This chain links TRBV7-2 with TRBJ2-1, with 7 nucleotides matching TRBD2. The CDR3 is 14 residues long. The ends lost 3 bases at V and 9 bases at J; junction bases unmatched: 8. Per germline, CDR1 SGHTA and CDR2 FQGNSA. The CDR3, as DNA: TGTGCCAGCAGCTTCACTAGCGTTCTCGGTGAGCAGTTCTTC. It codes for CASSFTSVLGEQFF.

This chain connects TRBV30 to TRBJ2-3; a possible D gene is TRBD2 (5 bases). Germline CDR1 is GTSNPN and CDR2 is SVGIG (reference sequence). V lost 4 bases to trimming and J lost 8 bases, with 16 bases between them. CDR3 length: 13 amino acids. This CDR3 reads CAWTGRGWGTQYF. The CDR3 DNA sequence: TGTGCCTGGACGGGCAGAGGGTGGGGTACGCAGTATTTT.

The chain employs TRBV2 and TRBJ2-7; the D is unclear. Trimming removed 6 bases from V and 0 bases from J, with 9 bases in between. This CDR3 spans 13 amino acids. From germline, CDR1 is SNHLY and CDR2 FYNNEI. CDR3 DNA: TGTGCCAGCAGGGACGGAAGCTCCTACGAGCAGTACTTC. Encoded protein: CASRDGSSYEQYF.